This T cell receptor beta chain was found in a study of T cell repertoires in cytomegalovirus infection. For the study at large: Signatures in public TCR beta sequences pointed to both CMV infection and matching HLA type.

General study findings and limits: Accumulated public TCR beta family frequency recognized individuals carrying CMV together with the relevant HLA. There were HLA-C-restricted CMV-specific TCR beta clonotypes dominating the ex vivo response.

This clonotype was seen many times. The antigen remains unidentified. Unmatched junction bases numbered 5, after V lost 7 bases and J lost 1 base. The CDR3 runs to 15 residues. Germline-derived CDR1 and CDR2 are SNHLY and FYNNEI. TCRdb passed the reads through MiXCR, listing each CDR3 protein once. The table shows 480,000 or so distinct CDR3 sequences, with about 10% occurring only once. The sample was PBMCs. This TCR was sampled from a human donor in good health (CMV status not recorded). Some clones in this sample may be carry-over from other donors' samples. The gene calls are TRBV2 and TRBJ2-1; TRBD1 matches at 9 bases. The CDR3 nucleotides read TGTGCCAGCAATAAGGACAGGGGATCCTACAATGAGCAGTTCTTC. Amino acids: CASNKDRGSYNEQFF.